The 8 T cell receptor beta chains below come from one sample, sequenced in a study of T cells in Graves' hyperthyroidism and ophthalmopathy. TCR beta CDR3 region amplification was performed from RNA transcripts. The HTBI primer set was used in a first-round RT-PCR of the TCR CDR3. Using its own MiXCR run on the multiplex PCR reads, TCRdb lists one record per CDR3 protein. The sample gives hundreds of thousands of distinct CDR3 sequences, around 15% of which show up once; 13% is in the top ten. Sequenced sample: blood. Receptors originate from a man aged 18 to 29 with Graves' ophthalmopathy.

This clonotype was recorded at least ten times. The rearrangement joins TRBV28 to TRBJ2-7; a weak D match, TRBD1 (6 bases). The CDR3 has 16 residues. V lost 7 bases and J 0 bases, leaving 19 bases between the germline ends. Germline V gene lookup returns CDR1 MDHEN and CDR2 SYDVKM. DNA for the CDR3: TGTGCCAGCATTCCTTCCGGGACAAGCAGCTCCTACGAGCAGTACTTC. It translates to CASIPSGTSSSYEQYF.

In this sample, this clonotype turned up many times. The rearrangement uses TRBV5-1 and TRBJ2-5; TRBD1 matches at 7 bases. The CDR3 runs to 16 residues. Looked up from germline, CDR1 is SGHRS and CDR2 is YFSETQ. V was clipped by 3 bases and J by 1 base; unmatched bases: 9. The CDR3 reads CASSWGSGQIQETQYF. The CDR3 coding sequence is TGCGCCAGCAGCTGGGGTTCGGGACAGATCCAAGAGACCCAGTACTTC.

This clonotype is a singleton in its sample. Just one base apart from a much larger clone, this may be a read error. The chain joins TRBV5-6 to TRBJ2-1; D is unclear. The CDR3 runs to 17 residues. Trimming took off 3 bases at V and 9 bases at J, with 25 bases between the two ends. CDR1 and CDR2 (germline): SGHDT, YYEEEE. In DNA form, the CDR3 reads TGTGCCAGCAGCTCCCCCGGGTTAGGCGGACCCAACGGTGAGCAGTTCTTC. Protein sequence: CASSSPGLGGPNGEQFF.

This clonotype was counted at least ten times. The rearrangement uses TRBV27 and TRBJ2-7; D ambiguous. Looked up from germline, CDR1 is MNHEY and CDR2 is SMNVEV (reference sequence). The CDR3 runs to 13 residues. V was cut by 6 bases and J by 6 bases, with 15 bases left in between. The CDR3 region is CASRVPSGSEQYF. The CDR3 nucleotides read TGTGCCAGCAGGGTACCTTCGGGCTCCGAGCAGTACTTC.

This clonotype was observed a few times. The chain combines TRBV19 with TRBJ1-5; TRBD1 aligns across 9 bases. This CDR3 has 16 residues. V lost 3 bases and J lost 3; bases outside the gene matches: 6. The V gene's germline CDR1 is LNHDA and CDR2 SQIVND (reference sequence). The CDR3 region is CASSITGTGNNQPQHF. CDR3 nucleotides: TGTGCCAGTAGTATCACCGGGACAGGGAACAATCAGCCCCAGCATTTT.

This clonotype was seen repeatedly, ten times or more. The rearrangement links TRBV6-1 to TRBJ2-3; D unclear. Germline CDR1 reads MNHNS; CDR2 reads SASEGT. V gave up 6 bases and J gave up 2 bases, with 12 bases separating them. This CDR3 has 14 residues. The CDR3 here is CASRPSGTTDTQYF. The DNA of the CDR3 is TGTGCCAGCAGGCCCTCAGGCACCACAGATACGCAGTATTTT.

This clonotype was found many times. The junction departs from germline at one end; a sequencing error may be responsible. The V and J genes are TRBV11-2 and TRBJ1-5; D ambiguous. Germline V gives CDR1 SGHAT, CDR2 FQNNGV. CDR3 length: 12 amino acids. The CDR3 bases are TGTGCCAGCAGCCTAGACCATCAGCCCCAGCATTTT. It is translated as CASSLDHQPQHF.

This clonotype was detected only a few times. CDR3 sequence (DNA): TGTGCCAGCAGCTTGGTTGTCAACTCCTACAATGAGCAGTTCTTC. This encodes CASSLVVNSYNEQFF. The J gene is TRBJ2-1, the V gene TRBV13; D is unresolved. The V end lost 3 bases, the J end lost 0 bases, and 9 bases lay between the germline ends. This CDR3 has 15 residues. Germline V gives CDR1 PRHDT, CDR2 FYEKMQ (reference sequence).